The rows below give T cell receptor beta chains drawn from one sample of a study of monozygotic twins with inflammatory bowel disease. No DNA is given; TCRdb re-called the 5' RACE reads and lists each CDR3 protein once. The repertoire table contains tens of thousands of distinct CDR3 sequences. Sequences were obtained from blood. Receptor source: a human donor with ulcerative colitis or Crohn's disease, or a healthy co-twin of an affected twin (not recorded which). Each CDR3 is given with its conserved first and last residue. The order of the fields is J gene, CDR3 length, V gene, CDR3 protein.

TRBJ1-6 | 13 | TRBV13 | CASRSGGNSPLHF
TRBJ1-5 | 15 | TRBV6-5 | CASSYSTGGGQPQHF
TRBJ2-5 | 16 | TRBV25-1 | CASSSRDRGYQETQYF
TRBJ2-3 | 18 | TRBV7-3 | CASSLTGLAGGHGDTQYF
TRBJ2-1 | 12 | TRBV19 | CASSNYGIEQFF
TRBJ2-7 | 17 | TRBV18 | CASSPYSGLAGTYEQYF
TRBJ1-1 | 15 | TRBV5-1 | CASGETGEGNTEAFF
TRBJ2-7 | 17 | TRBV5-1 | CASSPSDGTGRTYEQYF
TRBJ1-4 | 15 | TRBV5-1 | CASSLGQGRNEKLFF
TRBJ1-1 | 13 | TRBV7-6 | CASSSLWNTEAFF
TRBJ2-5 | 13 | TRBV6-6 | CASRPRATETQYF
TRBJ2-3 | 16 | TRBV20-1 | CSARRRLAGVTDTQYF
TRBJ2-5 | 13 | TRBV9 | CASSVRGRETQYF
TRBJ2-3 | 15 | TRBV7-9 | CASSFGTSGADTQYF
TRBJ1-5 | 15 | TRBV23-1 | CASSQPDFLYQPQHF
TRBJ1-1 | 14 | TRBV6-1 | CASLIWVGNTEAFF
TRBJ1-2 | 14 | TRBV20-1 | CSASEPPQRGGYTF
TRBJ2-3 | 15 | TRBV12-3/TRBV12-4 | CASSLSGGYTDTQYF
TRBJ2-3 | 16 | TRBV15 | CATSPPSRGGTDTQYF
TRBJ1-5 | 13 | TRBV3-1 | CASSQDGIQPQHF
TRBJ2-3 | 16 | TRBV7-3 | CASSSGLAGGRDTQYF
TRBJ1-1 | 15 | TRBV18 | CASSQGGSMNTEAFF
TRBJ1-2 | 16 | TRBV7-2 | CASSQVLGTGNYGYTF
TRBJ2-3 | 17 | TRBV20-1 | CSALGLAGGPGGDTQYF
TRBJ2-3 | 13 | TRBV20-1 | CARAGGRSDTQYF
TRBJ2-4 | 11 | TRBV4-1 | CASSQGNIQYF
TRBJ1-4 | 14 | TRBV6-1 | CASSPRGGNEKLFF
TRBJ2-7 | 15 | TRBV23-1 | CAKNTPGQGTYEQYF
TRBJ1-4 | 15 | TRBV20-1 | CSAGQGAQYGEKLFF
TRBJ1-3 | 17 | TRBV4-1 | CASSRGGLVLKGNTIYF
TRBJ2-3 | 14 | TRBV27 | CASNREGRTDTQYF
TRBJ2-5 | 13 | TRBV5-1 | CASSFAQQETQYF
TRBJ2-2 | 15 | TRBV27 | CASRRVRGRPGELFF
TRBJ2-4 | 14 | TRBV9 | CASSPQAGRNIQYF
TRBJ2-1 | 17 | TRBV7-8 | CASSLTWWGPTSNEQFF
TRBJ2-2 | 16 | TRBV4-1 | CASSQDRRINTGELFF
TRBJ1-2 | 16 | TRBV3-1 | CASSQEYRGDNYGYTF
TRBJ2-3 | 14 | TRBV7-8 | CASRRGASTDTQYF
TRBJ2-3 | 15 | TRBV15 | CATSRENRGTDTQYF
TRBJ2-3 | 15 | TRBV12-3/TRBV12-4 | CASSSDRGPADTQYF
TRBJ1-3 | 14 | TRBV29-1 | CSASDSLAGNTIYF
TRBJ2-1 | 17 | TRBV20-1 | CSARPTGAGGAYNEQFF
TRBJ2-3 | 13 | TRBV7-9 | CASSTDGTDTQYF
TRBJ1-4 | 15 | TRBV4-1 | CASRDYRGGDEKLFF
TRBJ1-1 | 11 | TRBV29-1 | CSVGRREEAFF
TRBJ2-2 | 14 | TRBV15 | CATGSGGDTGELFF
TRBJ1-4 | 13 | TRBV5-5 | CASSPKAGEKLFF
TRBJ1-1 | 16 | TRBV14 | CASSPLSGGVYTEAFF
TRBJ2-1 | 15 | TRBV12-3/TRBV12-4 | CASSSGLAGVNEQFF
TRBJ1-1 | 14 | TRBV20-1 | CSARRTPTDTEAFF
TRBJ1-1 | 15 | TRBV7-8 | CASSLVAGTGAEAFF
TRBJ2-3 | 12 | TRBV29-1 | CSATQGMHTQYF
TRBJ1-3 | 13 | TRBV12-3/TRBV12-4 | CASSGTVAATIYF
TRBJ1-6 | 16 | TRBV6-1 | CASRPGGSSYNSPLHF
TRBJ2-3 | 14 | TRBV18 | CASSPFQGTDTQYF
TRBJ1-2 | 15 | TRBV6-1 | CASSEGTGPNYGYTF
TRBJ2-1 | 17 | TRBV5-4 | CASSLAGGTSSPDEQFF
TRBJ2-5 | 14 | TRBV5-4 | CASRFGGAVETQYF
TRBJ1-5 | 15 | TRBV15 | CATSRGDRLHQPQHF
TRBJ2-2 | 15 | TRBV5-1 | CASSPDSPDTGELFF